This T cell receptor beta chain is from a study of blood T cell repertoires in COVID-19. About the study: Sources were T cells, B-cell-depleted T cells, or PBMCs; the material itself was cDNA or gDNA.

In the authors' methods: Reference gene primers were amplified, and this amplification served to estimate nucleated cell counts. TCRdb's table, derived via immunoSEQ multiplex PCR, lists solely in-frame clones and lacks some. V and J calls and clone size come straight from that table; D and trimming were deduced from the DNA. The sample yields about 260,000 clones, about 90% seen once. The CDR3 has 12 residues. Trimming cost V 6 bases and J 4 bases, with 9 bases left between them. Germline V gene data show CDR1 as MDHEN and CDR2 as SYDVKM. Sequencing was done on a sample of peripheral blood. This receptor was identified in a woman aged 45-60 years with acute or convalescent COVID-19. J is TRBJ1-2 and V is TRBV28; D possibly corresponds to TRBD1 (6 bases). CDR3 amino acids: CASSQGGYGYTF. The CDR3, as DNA: TGTGCCAGCAGCCAAGGGGGCTATGGCTACACCTTC.